This T cell receptor (beta chain) emerged from a study of neoadjuvant anti-PD-1 for oral cavity cancer. Study as a whole: Around day 43, patients without progression received a fourth nivolumab dose before surgery.

J gave up 0 bases and V 6 bases, and 2 bases lay outside the gene matches. The germline V gene has CDR1 WNHNN and CDR2 SYGVQD (reference sequence). This CDR3 is built from 14 residues. Findings of the study overall: After neoadjuvant nivolumab, PBMC T cell clonality was significantly higher in non-responders than responders. Pretreatment Treg/Th17 ratio correlated inversely with post-treatment tumor clonality.

The assay was immunoSEQ multiplex PCR, and TCRdb's table has in-frame clones only and misses some. The sample lists 5,500 to 7,500 clones, around 72% seen once, with 3% in the top ten. Notes on this clone: Its antigen is undetermined.

The starting material was PBMCs, obtained before nivolumab (anti-PD-1) treatment. The TCR was taken from a person between 40 and 79 years old with oral cavity squamous cell carcinoma. The chain links TRBV10-1 to TRBJ2-3; TRBD1 agrees at 8 bases. The CDR3 DNA reads as TGCGCCAGCAGCCGGGACAGGAGCACAGATACGCAGTATTTT. This sequence encodes CASSRDRSTDTQYF.